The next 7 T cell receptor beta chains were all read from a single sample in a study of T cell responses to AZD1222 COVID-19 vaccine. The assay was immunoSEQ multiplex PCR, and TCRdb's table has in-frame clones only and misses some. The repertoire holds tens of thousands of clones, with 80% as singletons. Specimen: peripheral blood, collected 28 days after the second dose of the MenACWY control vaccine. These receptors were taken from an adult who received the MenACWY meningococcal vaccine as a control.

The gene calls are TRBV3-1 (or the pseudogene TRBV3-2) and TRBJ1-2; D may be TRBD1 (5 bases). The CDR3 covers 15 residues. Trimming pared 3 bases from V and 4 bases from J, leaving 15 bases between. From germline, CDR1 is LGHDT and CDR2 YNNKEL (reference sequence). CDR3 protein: CASSQGRRSSYGYTF. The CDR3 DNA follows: TGTGCCAGCAGCCAGGGACGTCGTTCTAGCTATGGCTACACCTTC.

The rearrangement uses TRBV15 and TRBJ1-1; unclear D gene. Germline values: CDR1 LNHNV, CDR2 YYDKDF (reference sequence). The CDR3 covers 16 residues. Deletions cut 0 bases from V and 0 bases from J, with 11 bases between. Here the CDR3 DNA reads TGTGCCACCAGCAGAGATCCTGGTAAAATGAACACTGAAGCTTTCTTT. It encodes CATSRDPGKMNTEAFF.

CDR3 residues: CASSPPHNTEAFF. The CDR3 coding sequence is TGTGCCAGCAGTCCCCCGCACAACACTGAAGCTTTCTTT. This rearrangement joins TRBV2 to TRBJ1-1; D ambiguous. This CDR3 has 13 residues. Between the trimmed V and J ends, which lost 5 bases and 2 bases, there was a span of 9 bases. Germline V gene sequence: CDR1 SNHLY, CDR2 FYNNEI.

DNA for the CDR3: TGTGCCACCAGCAGTGGACAGGTACTAGATACGCAGTATTTT. Its protein product is CATSSGQVLDTQYF. V and J are TRBV15 and TRBJ2-3; 7 bases are shared with TRBD1. Germline CDR1 is LNHNV and CDR2 is YYDKDF (reference sequence). The CDR3 is 14 residues long. V trimming: 3 bases; J trimming: 5 bases; junction bases outside the gene matches: 5.

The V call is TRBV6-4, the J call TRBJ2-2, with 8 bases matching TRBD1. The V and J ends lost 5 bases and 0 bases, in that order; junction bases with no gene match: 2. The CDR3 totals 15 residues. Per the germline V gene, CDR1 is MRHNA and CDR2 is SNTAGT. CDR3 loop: CASSMTGANTGELFF. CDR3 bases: TGTGCCAGCAGTATGACAGGGGCGAACACCGGGGAGCTGTTTTTT.

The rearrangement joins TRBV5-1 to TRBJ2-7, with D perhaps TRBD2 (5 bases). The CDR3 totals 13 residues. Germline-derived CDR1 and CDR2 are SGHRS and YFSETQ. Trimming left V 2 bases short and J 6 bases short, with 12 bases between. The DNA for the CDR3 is TGCGCCAGCAGCTTTAGCACCCGGGGCGAGCAGTACTTC. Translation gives CASSFSTRGEQYF. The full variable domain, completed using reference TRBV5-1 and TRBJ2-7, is KAGVTQTPRYLIKTRGQQVTLSCSPISGHRSVSWYQQTPGQGLQFLFEYFSETQRNKGNFPGRFSGRQFSNSRSEMNVSTLELGDSALYLCASSFSTRGEQYFGPGTRLTVT.

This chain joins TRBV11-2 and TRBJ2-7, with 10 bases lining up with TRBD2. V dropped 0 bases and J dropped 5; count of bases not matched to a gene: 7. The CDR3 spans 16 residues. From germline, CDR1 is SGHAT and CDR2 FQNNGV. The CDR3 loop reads CASSLELGLAVNEQYF. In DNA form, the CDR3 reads TGTGCCAGCAGCTTAGAACTAGGACTAGCGGTAAACGAGCAGTACTTC.